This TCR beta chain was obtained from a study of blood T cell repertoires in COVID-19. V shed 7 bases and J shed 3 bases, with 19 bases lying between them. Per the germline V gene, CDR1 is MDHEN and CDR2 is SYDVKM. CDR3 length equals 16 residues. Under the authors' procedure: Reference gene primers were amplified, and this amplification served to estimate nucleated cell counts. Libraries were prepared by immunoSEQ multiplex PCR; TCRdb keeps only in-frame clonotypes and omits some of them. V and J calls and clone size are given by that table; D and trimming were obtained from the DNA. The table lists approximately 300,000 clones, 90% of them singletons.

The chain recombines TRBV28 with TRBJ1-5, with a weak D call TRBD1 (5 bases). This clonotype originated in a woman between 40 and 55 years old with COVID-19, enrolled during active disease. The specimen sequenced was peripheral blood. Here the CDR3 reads CASNVLSAGFNQPQHF. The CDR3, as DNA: TGTGCCAGCAACGTCTTGTCCGCAGGGTTCAATCAGCCCCAGCATTTT.